The 18 T cell receptor beta chains given below trace back to one sample, sequenced in a study of vaccination and CD4 T cells after COVID-19. Antigens for these TCRs are unknown. The study sequenced cultured CD4+ T cell DNA using the Oncomine TCR Beta short-read assay. TCRdb itself ran the PCR reads through MiXCR, one entry per CDR3 protein. The table includes about 21,000 distinct CDR3 sequences, roughly a quarter detected once. As for treatment: roughly 11-day PBMC culture with coronavirus spike peptide pools or control peptides (ViraFEST assay). Sequencing used cultured CD4+ T cells from blood. The receptors come from a human donor with COVID-19.

This clonotype qualifies as medium-sized. The chain uses TRBV30 and TRBJ1-6, with 9 nucleotides matching TRBD1. From germline, CDR1 is GTSNPN and CDR2 SVGIG (reference sequence). V lost 3 bases and J lost 1; bases outside the gene matches: 1. The CDR3 extends over 15 amino acids. The CDR3 region is CAWRTGGSYNSPLHF. The DNA for the CDR3 is TGTGCCTGGAGGACAGGGGGATCCTATAATTCACCCCTCCACTTT.

The rearrangement links TRBV11-3 to TRBJ2-3, with 11 bases that match TRBD1. The CDR3 consists of 15 residues. V lost 5 bases, J lost 2 bases, and 3 bases stayed unmatched. CDR1 SGHNT and CDR2 YENEEA come from the germline V gene. DNA for the CDR3: TGTGCCAGCAGCCCAGGACAGGGGGCCACAGATACGCAGTATTTT. As protein: CASSPGQGATDTQYF.

The V call is TRBV2, the J call TRBJ2-1; D not certain. CDR3 size: 16 residues. The germline gives CDR1 SNHLY, CDR2 FYNNEI. The V gene lost 5 bases and the J gene lost 3 bases, with 17 bases spanning the gap. The CDR3 here is CASSSRAASFYNEQFF. As DNA, the CDR3 is TGTGCCAGCAGTTCTCGTGCGGCGAGCTTCTACAATGAGCAGTTCTTC.

This clonotype was seen a few times. The chain couples TRBV5-1 to TRBJ1-1; the D gene is possibly TRBD1 (5 bases). The V end was cut by 3 bases, the J end by 1 base, with 13 bases between. The CDR3 sequence is 15 residues long. Germline assignment: CDR1 SGHRS and CDR2 YFSETQ. The CDR3 DNA sequence: TGCGCCAGCAGCTCGGCCGGGACCGAGAACACTGAAGCTTTCTTT. Its protein is CASSSAGTENTEAFF.

This chain connects TRBV15 to TRBJ1-4; D might be TRBD1 (6 bases). In germline, CDR1 is LNHNV, CDR2 YYDKDF (reference sequence). V was clipped by 0 bases and J by 0 bases, with 8 bases between them. This CDR3 is 16 amino acids long. CDR3 loop: CATSRDWTATNEKLFF. CDR3 sequence (DNA): TGTGCCACCAGCAGAGATTGGACAGCAACTAATGAAAAACTGTTTTTT.

There are a few counts of this clonotype. V gene TRBV10-3 combines with J gene TRBJ1-5; D gene ambiguous. Germline CDR1 is ENHRY and CDR2 is SYGVKD. The CDR3 covers 14 residues. V lost 8 bases to trimming and J lost 2 bases, with 13 bases between them. The CDR3 DNA reads TGTGCCATCGGCGTGAGTTGGGGCAATCAGCCCCAGCATTTT. Protein product: CAIGVSWGNQPQHF.

The chain joins TRBV7-2 to TRBJ1-4; tentative D call: TRBD1 (5 bases). The CDR3 is 15 residues long. The germline V gene encodes CDR1 SGHTA and CDR2 FQGNSA. Trimming cost V 1 base and J 6 bases, with 12 bases left between them. CDR3 residues: CASSLVSRADEKLFF. The CDR3 DNA follows: TGTGCCAGCAGCTTAGTGTCCAGGGCGGATGAAAAACTGTTTTTT.

The chain links TRBV5-5 to TRBJ1-2; the D gene is possibly TRBD1 (6 bases). V lost 4 bases and J lost 4, with 14 bases in between. The CDR3 totals 14 residues. Germline V gives CDR1 SGHKS, CDR2 YYEKEE (reference sequence). The CDR3 nucleotides are TGTGCCAGCAGCACTACCGGGACAACCTATGGCTACACCTTC. This encodes CASSTTGTTYGYTF.

The CDR3 is CASSDQSTDTQYF. In DNA form, the CDR3 reads TGTGCCAGCAGCGATCAGAGCACAGATACGCAGTATTTT. The J gene is TRBJ2-3, the V gene TRBV7-9; D is undetermined. The CDR3 is made up of 13 amino acids. V was cut by 5 bases and J by 0 bases, with 6 bases left in between. Germline CDR1 is SEHNR and CDR2 is FQNEAQ (reference sequence).

This clonotype came up a few times. The chain uses TRBV7-2 and TRBJ2-3; unclear D gene. This CDR3 has 16 amino acids. V lost 1 base to trimming and J lost 0 bases, with 11 bases between them. CDR1 SGHTA and CDR2 FQGNSA come from the germline V gene. The CDR3 sequence is CASSLEQSPSTDTQYF. The DNA of the CDR3 is TGTGCCAGCAGCTTAGAACAGTCCCCTAGCACAGATACGCAGTATTTT.

CDR3 residues: CASSPLLAANTGELFF. The CDR3 DNA is TGTGCCAGCAGTCCCCTCCTAGCGGCAAACACCGGGGAGCTGTTTTTT. The chain has TRBV6-1 and TRBJ2-2; TRBD2 matches at 7 bases. The V segment lost 5 bases and the J segment 2 bases; nucleotides outside the gene matches: 8. The germline gives CDR1 MNHNS, CDR2 SASEGT. The CDR3 is 16 residues long.

The table lists this clonotype with a few counts. The J gene is TRBJ2-7, the V gene TRBV20-1, with 7 bases that match TRBD2. This CDR3 spans 14 amino acids. Germline lookup yields CDR1 DFQATT and CDR2 SNEGSKA (reference sequence). Germline trimming cut 5 bases from V and 7 bases from J; bases unmatched to any gene: 14. The CDR3 DNA reads TGCAGTGCTGGCGGCGGAGCGGGGTTTGATGAGCAGTACTTC. Protein sequence: CSAGGGAGFDEQYF.

This chain uses TRBV28 with TRBJ1-3; 8 bases match TRBD1. The CDR3 is 17 residues long. Germline V gene data show CDR1 as MDHEN and CDR2 as SYDVKM. With 3 bases clipped from V and 4 bases from J, the junction kept 11 bases outside the gene matches. For the CDR3, the DNA is TGTGCCAGCAGTTTCCTAAGCAGGGGGCCGGGAGGAAACACCATATATTTT. The encoded protein is CASSFLSRGPGGNTIYF.

This clonotype was seen a few times. The V gene is TRBV20-1, the J gene TRBJ2-1; 10 bases match TRBD2. V shed 5 bases, J shed 5 bases, and the junction held 6 bases outside the gene matches. Germline-derived CDR1 and CDR2 are DFQATT and SNEGSKA (reference sequence). This CDR3 spans 14 amino acids. In DNA, the CDR3 is TGCAGTGCTCTTCTGCTAGCGGGGGACAATGAGCAGTTCTTC. Protein sequence: CSALLLAGDNEQFF.

In its sample, this clonotype was seen once. One junction end disagrees with the germline gene, perhaps due to a read error. The chain recombines TRBV5-1 with TRBJ2-5; D is tentatively TRBD1 or TRBD2 (6 bases each). The CDR3 totals 16 residues. CDR1 SGHRS and CDR2 YFSETQ come from the germline V gene. In DNA, the CDR3 is TGCGCCAGCAGCGCTAAAGGGTGGGGGGCCGCGGAGACCCAGAACTTC. This codes for CASSAKGWGAAETQNF.

V and J are TRBV20-1 and TRBJ1-4, with D maybe TRBD1 (6 bases). The CDR3 consists of 14 residues. Germline CDR1 and CDR2: DFQATT and SNEGSKA (reference sequence). V shed 5 bases and J shed 3 bases, with 13 bases lying between them. Here the CDR3 reads CSAHGGGANEKLFF. In DNA, the CDR3 is TGCAGTGCTCACGGGGGGGGCGCTAATGAAAAACTGTTTTTT.

This clonotype was counted only a few times. The chain has TRBV10-1 and TRBJ2-2, with 12 positions matching TRBD1. CDR1 WNHNN and CDR2 SYGVQD come from the germline V gene (reference sequence). V gave up 6 bases and J gave up 4 bases; unmatched junction bases: 12. The CDR3 contains 18 residues. CDR3 sequence reads: CASSRGDRGPESTGELFF. As DNA, the CDR3 is TGCGCCAGCAGCCGAGGGGACAGGGGGCCCGAGAGCACCGGGGAGCTGTTTTTT.

The rearrangement uses TRBV6-2 or TRBV6-3 and TRBJ2-1; possibly TRBD1 for D (5 bases). The CDR3 has 14 residues. Germline V gene sequence: CDR1 MNHEY, CDR2 SVGEGT. The V end lost 6 bases, the J end lost 7 bases, and 16 bases lay between the germline ends. The chain's CDR3 is CASRQADNQNEQFF. CDR3 in DNA: TGTGCCAGCAGACAGGCCGACAATCAGAATGAGCAGTTCTTC.